This T cell receptor (beta chain) was recorded in a study of PD-1 blockade in classical Hodgkin lymphoma. The study, taken as a whole, reports: Only CD4+ TCR diversity, not CD8+, had risen significantly by C4D1. Reports indicated that newly diagnosed patients had lower baseline TCR diversity than healthy donors did.

With regard to this clone: Antigen: not known.

The data were produced by immunoSEQ multiplex PCR, yet TCRdb's version contains in-frame clones alone and is incomplete. There are 16,000 or so clones in the sample; about four fifths occur only once, and around 25% lies in the top ten. The germline V and J ends were trimmed by 3 bases and 0 bases, with 20 bases remaining between them. The length of the CDR3 is 18 residues. Germline-derived CDR1 and CDR2 are LGHNA and YNFKEQ. Following autologous stem cell transplantation, relapse occurred in every patient, and exposure to brentuximab vedotin varied. The receptor's source is a human donor with classical Hodgkin lymphoma. The gene calls are TRBV4-2 and TRBJ1-1; TRBD1 might be the D (5 bases). The starting material was peripheral blood mononuclear cells (PBMCs), obtained before the second cycle of nivolumab. Written as DNA, the CDR3 is TGTGCCAGCAGCCAGGTCCCGGGACGGAGCTTTATGAACACTGAAGCTTTCTTT. Protein product: CASSQVPGRSFMNTEAFF.